This TCR beta chain was captured by sequencing in a study of cytomegalovirus exposure and HLA in healthy donors. Overall study: In a later analysis, the roughly 130 validation repertoires were reported to have used the same platform as the approximately 670 first-cohort repertoires.

Concerning this clone: Its antigen is not identified.

Germline CDR1 SGHVS, CDR2 FQNEAQ. V shed 1 base, J shed 5 bases, and the junction held 7 bases outside the gene matches. This CDR3 has 16 residues. General study results and limits: The study listed 150 to 200 cytomegalovirus-associated TCR beta chains. In the roughly 120 validation repertoires, a later analysis found that first-cohort TCR clusters tended to co-occur. High specificity and sensitivity for cytomegalovirus status were reported for the classifier.

The repertoire was sequenced with immunoSEQ multiplex PCR; TCRdb's copy has only in-frame clones and lacks some. The sample gives more than 300,000 clones, roughly 88% of which show up once; around 0.8% is in the top ten. The receptor was derived from a woman aged 18 to 35 in good health and CMV-seronegative. The rearrangement uses TRBV7-8 and TRBJ1-4, with 7 bases fitting TRBD1. Source material: PBMCs. The chain's CDR3 is CASSLGSGQRNEKLFF. CDR3 DNA: TGTGCCAGCAGCTTAGGATCGGGACAGCGGAATGAAAAACTGTTTTTT.